This TCR beta chain was captured by sequencing in a study of CD8 T cells in ankylosing spondylitis. This CDR3 contains 15 residues. The germline V gene encodes CDR1 SGDLS and CDR2 YYNGEE. V shed 4 bases and J 2 bases; nucleotides not matched to a gene: 4. TCRdb recomputed calls from the 5' RACE reads with MiXCR, one row per CDR3 protein. This sample yields 10,000 to 15,000 distinct CDR3 sequences, of which about 2.7% are seen a single time; 8.7% belongs to the top ten. This clonotype was observed many times. The V call is TRBV9, the J call TRBJ2-7, with 12 bases aligning to TRBD2. The sample taken for sequencing was blood, either unsorted or a sorted T cell fraction (not recorded which). The sequence was obtained from a male donor with ankylosing spondylitis or in good health (not recorded which). The CDR3 reads CASSPRTSGAYEQYF. CDR3 in DNA: TGTGCCAGCAGCCCACGGACTAGCGGGGCCTACGAGCAGTACTTC.